This entry describes one T cell receptor (beta chain). The antigen is undetermined. The record originates from a study of cytomegalovirus exposure and HLA in healthy donors. Study-wide results and caveats: Analysis performed later found over 15,000 TCR beta sequences associated with HLA alleles at 0.05 false discovery rate. Among the CMV-associated chains, a few were confirmed in vitro as specific for CMV antigens.

In the PCR, 60 Vbeta and 13 Jbeta primers were used. Sequencing was performed with immunoSEQ multiplex PCR; in TCRdb, only in-frame clones are kept and a portion is missing. The sample carries around 150,000 clones, around 69% recorded once. This TCR was sampled from a woman aged 25 to 45 in good health and CMV-seronegative. The sample taken for sequencing was PBMCs.

The CDR3 reads CASSVAGGLENIQYF. The CDR3 DNA sequence: TGTGCCAGCAGCGTAGCGGGAGGGCTGGAGAACATTCAGTACTTC. The V and J genes are TRBV9 and TRBJ2-4; 8 positions match TRBD2. Trimming removed 0 bases from V and 7 bases from J; junction bases left unmatched: 6. CDR1 is SGDLS, CDR2 YYNGEE, per germline. This CDR3 region has 15 residues.